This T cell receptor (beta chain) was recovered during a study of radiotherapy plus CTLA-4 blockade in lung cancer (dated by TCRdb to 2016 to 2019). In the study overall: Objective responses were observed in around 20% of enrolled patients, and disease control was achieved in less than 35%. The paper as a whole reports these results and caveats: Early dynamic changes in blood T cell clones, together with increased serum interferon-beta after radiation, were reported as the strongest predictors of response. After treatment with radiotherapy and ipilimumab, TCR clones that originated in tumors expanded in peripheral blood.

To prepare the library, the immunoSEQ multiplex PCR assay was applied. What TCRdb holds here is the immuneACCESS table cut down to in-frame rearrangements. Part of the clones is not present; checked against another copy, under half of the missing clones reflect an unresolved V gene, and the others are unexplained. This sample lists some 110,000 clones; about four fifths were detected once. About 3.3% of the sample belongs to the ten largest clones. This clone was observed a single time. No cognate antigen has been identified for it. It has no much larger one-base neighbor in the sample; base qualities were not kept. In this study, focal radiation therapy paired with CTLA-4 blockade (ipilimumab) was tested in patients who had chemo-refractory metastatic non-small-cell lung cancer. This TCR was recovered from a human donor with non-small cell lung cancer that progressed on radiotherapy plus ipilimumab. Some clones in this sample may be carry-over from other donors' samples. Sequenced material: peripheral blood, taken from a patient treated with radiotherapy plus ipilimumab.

The DNA sequence is TGTGCCTCGGATGAAGACAGGGGCTCACCCCTCCACTTT. Its coded protein is CASDEDRGSPLHF. The sequence links TRBV30 to TRBJ1-6; TRBD1 lines up with 8 middle nucleotides. The CDR3 runs 13 residues from the cysteine to the phenylalanine. Kept here is only the CDR3 DNA, which spans 39 bases and is read in frame from base 1. From a lookup of the germline V gene (reference sequence), CDR1 and CDR2 are GTSNPN and SVGIG. V and J are trimmed by 7 bases and 10 bases, and the gene matches miss 9 bases of the junction.